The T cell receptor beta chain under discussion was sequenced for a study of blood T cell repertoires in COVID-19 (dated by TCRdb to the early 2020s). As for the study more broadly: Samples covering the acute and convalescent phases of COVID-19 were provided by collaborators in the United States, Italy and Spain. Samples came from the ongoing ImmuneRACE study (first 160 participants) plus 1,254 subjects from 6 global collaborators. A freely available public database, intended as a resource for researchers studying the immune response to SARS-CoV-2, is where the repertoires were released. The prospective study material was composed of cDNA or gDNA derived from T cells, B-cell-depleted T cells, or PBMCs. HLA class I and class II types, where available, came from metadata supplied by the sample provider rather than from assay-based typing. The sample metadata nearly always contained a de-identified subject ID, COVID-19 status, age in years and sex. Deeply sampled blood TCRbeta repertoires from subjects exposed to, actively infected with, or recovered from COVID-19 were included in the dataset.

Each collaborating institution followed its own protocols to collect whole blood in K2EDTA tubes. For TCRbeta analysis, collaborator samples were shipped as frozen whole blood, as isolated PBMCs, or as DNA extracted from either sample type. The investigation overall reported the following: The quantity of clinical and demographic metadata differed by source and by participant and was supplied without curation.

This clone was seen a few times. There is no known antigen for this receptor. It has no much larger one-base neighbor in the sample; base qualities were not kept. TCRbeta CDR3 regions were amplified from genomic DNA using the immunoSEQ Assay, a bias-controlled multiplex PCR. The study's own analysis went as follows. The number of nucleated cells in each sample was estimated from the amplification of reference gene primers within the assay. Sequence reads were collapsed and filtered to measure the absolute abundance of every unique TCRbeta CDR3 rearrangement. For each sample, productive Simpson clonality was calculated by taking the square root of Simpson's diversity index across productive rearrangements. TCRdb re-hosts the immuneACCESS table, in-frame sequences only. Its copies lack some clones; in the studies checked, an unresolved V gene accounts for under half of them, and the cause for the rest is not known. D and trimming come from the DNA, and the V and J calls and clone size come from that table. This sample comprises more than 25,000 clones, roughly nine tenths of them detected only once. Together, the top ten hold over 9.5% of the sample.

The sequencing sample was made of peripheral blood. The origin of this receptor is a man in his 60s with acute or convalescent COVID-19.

For the CDR3, the sequence is CAAQRGLNTEAFF. The sequenced DNA: TGTGCCGCCCAACGGGGTTTGAACACTGAAGCTTTCTTT. The sequence is built from TRBV6-6 and TRBJ1-1, with no reliable assignment of the D segment. CDR1 and CDR2, per the germline V gene (reference sequence), are MNHNY and SVGAGI. V gives up 11 bases and J gives up 0 bases, and the segment between their germline ends measures 13 bases. The CDR3 measures 13 amino acids from cysteine to phenylalanine. The read is trimmed to its CDR3 DNA, 39 bases read in frame from base 1.